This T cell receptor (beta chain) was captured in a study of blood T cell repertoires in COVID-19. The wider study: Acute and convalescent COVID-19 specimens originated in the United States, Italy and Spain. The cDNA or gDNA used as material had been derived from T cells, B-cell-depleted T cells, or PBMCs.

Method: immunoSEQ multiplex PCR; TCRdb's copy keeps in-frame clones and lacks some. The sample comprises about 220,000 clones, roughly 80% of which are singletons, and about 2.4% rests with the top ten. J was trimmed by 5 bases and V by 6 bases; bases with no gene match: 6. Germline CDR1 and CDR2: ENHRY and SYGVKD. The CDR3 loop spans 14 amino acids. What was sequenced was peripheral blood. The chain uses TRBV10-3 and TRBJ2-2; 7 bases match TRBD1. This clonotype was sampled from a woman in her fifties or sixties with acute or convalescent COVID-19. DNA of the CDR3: TGTGCCATCAGACCCGGGACAGCTACCGGGGAGCTGTTTTTT. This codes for CAIRPGTATGELFF.